The 26 T cell receptor beta chains below were found in one sample sequenced in a study of blood T cell repertoires in COVID-19. TCRdb's table, derived via immunoSEQ multiplex PCR, lists solely in-frame clones and lacks some. The sample yields about 480,000 clones, around 89% seen once. The material sequenced was peripheral blood. These receptor sequences come from a woman between 25 and 40 years old with acute or convalescent COVID-19.

The chain uses TRBV11-2 and TRBJ2-7, with D possibly matching TRBD2 (7 bases). V was clipped by 0 bases and J by 5 bases, with 11 bases between them. The germline CDR1 and CDR2 sequences are SGHAT and FQNNGV. The CDR3 length is 14 residues. The CDR3 DNA reads TGTGCCAGCAGCTTAGATTTCGGGGGGCACGAGCAGTACTTC. Translation: CASSLDFGGHEQYF.

This chain uses TRBV21-1 with TRBJ1-2. TRBV21-1 is reported as a pseudogene. CDR3 length equals 15 residues. This CDR3 is CASSSTGTPNYGYTF. In DNA, the CDR3 is TGTGCCAGCAGCAGCACCGGGACTCCAAACTATGGCTACACCTTC.

The chain employs TRBV9 and TRBJ1-2; D gene ambiguous. This CDR3 is built from 15 residues. Germline CDR1 SGDLS, CDR2 YYNGEE. Between the trimmed V and J ends, which lost 0 bases and 0 bases, there was a span of 9 bases. The CDR3 DNA is TGTGCCAGCAGCGTAGGCCCAGGATCTAACTATGGCTACACCTTC. Its protein product is CASSVGPGSNYGYTF.

J is TRBJ2-1 and V is TRBV3-1 (or the pseudogene TRBV3-2); no reliable D call. Trimming stripped 0 bases from V and 7 bases from J, with 16 bases between. The CDR3 is made up of 16 amino acids. In germline, CDR1 is LGHDT, CDR2 YNNKEL (reference sequence). This CDR3 is CASSQDLGSPGNEQFF. For the CDR3, the DNA is TGTGCCAGCAGCCAAGATCTAGGAAGCCCCGGTAATGAGCAGTTCTTC.

This chain uses TRBV19 with TRBJ2-7; 7 bases are shared with TRBD2. In germline, CDR1 is LNHDA, CDR2 SQIVND (reference sequence). The V gene end was trimmed by 6 bases and the J gene end by 6 bases; junction bases not matched to a gene: 8. This CDR3 is built from 13 residues. The DNA for the CDR3 is TGTGCCAGTAGCCCCGGGGGGTCACTCGAGCAGTACTTC. Protein sequence: CASSPGGSLEQYF.

The CDR3 coding sequence is TGTGCCAGCAGCTTGGAGCTGCGGGGGGGTCATTACAATGAGCAGTTCTTC. Translating gives CASSLELRGGHYNEQFF. The chain uses TRBV5-6 and TRBJ2-1; 9 nucleotides line up with TRBD2. Trimming at V came to 0 bases and at J to 4 bases, leaving 8 bases not matched to a gene. This CDR3 is built from 17 residues. Germline V CDR1 and CDR2: SGHDT, YYEEEE.

This clone was observed once. The CDR3 DNA reads TGTGCCAGCAGTTTCAGCATCGATGGGGCAGACACCGGGGAGCTGTTTTTT. Translating gives CASSFSIDGADTGELFF. The chain is built from TRBV27 and TRBJ2-2; D is perhaps TRBD1 (5 bases). CDR1 MNHEY and CDR2 SMNVEV come from the germline V gene (reference sequence). The CDR3 loop spans 17 amino acids. The V gene lost 3 bases and the J gene lost 3 bases, with 17 bases spanning the gap.

The V call is TRBV9, the J call TRBJ1-1, with no clear D. The germline CDR1 and CDR2 sequences are SGDLS and YYNGEE. The CDR3 extends over 14 amino acids. V was shortened by 0 bases and J by 1 base, with 7 bases between the two germline ends. This CDR3 reads CASSVVLGNTEAFF. CDR3 DNA sequence: TGTGCCAGCAGCGTAGTTCTCGGGAACACTGAAGCTTTCTTT.

The J gene is TRBJ1-6, the V gene TRBV2; D is possibly TRBD1 (5 bases). V gave up 5 bases and J gave up 6 bases, with 11 bases separating them. This CDR3 region has 14 residues. Germline CDR1 is SNHLY and CDR2 is FYNNEI. CDR3 DNA: TGTGCCAGCAGTCTACGGGGGTCTAATTCACCCCTCCACTTT. As protein: CASSLRGSNSPLHF.

J is TRBJ2-1 and V is TRBV6-1; a possible D gene is TRBD2 (6 bases). Per germline, CDR1 MNHNS and CDR2 SASEGT. This CDR3 has 14 residues. V dropped 0 bases and J dropped 9 bases, with 12 bases sitting between them. CDR3: CASSEAQGGIEQFF. The CDR3 DNA reads as TGTGCCAGCAGTGAAGCGCAGGGCGGGATTGAGCAGTTCTTC.

The V and J genes are TRBV19 and TRBJ2-4, with D possibly being TRBD1 (7 bases). This CDR3 region has 16 residues. The germline gives CDR1 LNHDA, CDR2 SQIVND (reference sequence). Trimming left V 1 base short and J 7 bases short, with 17 bases between. The CDR3 DNA is TGTGCCAGTAGTATAGGGGCAGGGGGGTCCGGGAACATTCAGTACTTC. Translated: CASSIGAGGSGNIQYF.

This sequence joins TRBV2 and TRBJ2-2, with D unresolved. CDR1 and CDR2 (germline): SNHLY, FYNNEI. Trimming took off 7 bases at V and 3 bases at J, with 12 bases between the two ends. This CDR3 has 14 residues. The CDR3 spells CASILERDTGELFF. As DNA, the CDR3 is TGTGCCAGCATCTTAGAACGGGACACCGGGGAGCTGTTTTTT. Combining the CDR3 with reference TRBV2 and TRBJ2-2 gives the whole variable domain EPEVTQTPSHQVTQMGQEVILRCVPISNHLYFYWYRQILGQKVEFLVSFYNNEISEKSEIFDDQFSVERPDGSNFTLKIRSTKLEDSAMYFCASILERDTGELFFGEGSRLTVL.

The chain recombines TRBV3-1 (or the pseudogene TRBV3-2) with TRBJ2-3; no definite D call. This CDR3 region has 12 residues. The germline V and J ends were trimmed by 4 bases and 8 bases, with 10 bases remaining between them. Germline lookup yields CDR1 LGHDT and CDR2 YNNKEL (reference sequence). The DNA of the CDR3 is TGTGCCAGCAGCCGCACCTCGGGTACGCAGTATTTT. The encoded protein is CASSRTSGTQYF.

The rearrangement uses TRBV28 and TRBJ1-5; TRBD1 agrees at 8 bases. Germline V lookup: CDR1 MDHEN, CDR2 SYDVKM. The CDR3 covers 14 residues. V lost 4 bases to trimming and J lost 4 bases; unmatched junction nucleotides: 3. The CDR3, as DNA: TGTGCCAGCAGTTACAGGGGGGCAAATCAGCCCCAGCATTTT. It is translated as CASSYRGANQPQHF.

This chain uses TRBV3-1 (or the pseudogene TRBV3-2) with TRBJ1-4; 7 bases are shared with TRBD1. CDR3 length: 16 residues. CDR1 and CDR2 from the germline V gene are LGHDT and YNNKEL (reference sequence). The V and J ends lost 3 bases and 0 bases, in that order; junction bases with no gene match: 4. CDR3 in amino acids: CASSQGQIATNEKLFF. In nucleotides, the CDR3 is TGTGCCAGCAGCCAGGGACAGATAGCAACTAATGAAAAACTGTTTTTT.

The chain uses TRBV7-2 and TRBJ1-2; 8 bases match TRBD1. CDR3 length: 13 residues. With 6 bases clipped from V and 6 bases from J, the junction kept 6 bases outside the gene matches. The germline gives CDR1 SGHTA, CDR2 FQGNSA. The CDR3 loop is CASSPGGANGYTF. CDR3 nucleotides: TGTGCCAGCAGTCCAGGGGGCGCCAATGGCTACACCTTC.

The J gene is TRBJ2-7, the V gene TRBV11-2; 7 bases are shared with TRBD1. CDR3 length: 14 amino acids. V dropped 7 bases and J dropped 0; count of bases not matched to a gene: 6. Germline CDR1 and CDR2: SGHAT and FQNNGV. The CDR3 loop is CASTGTASSYEQYF. The CDR3 DNA reads as TGTGCCAGCACCGGGACAGCTAGCTCCTACGAGCAGTACTTC.

The chain has TRBV5-1 and TRBJ2-3, with TRBD2 as a possible D gene (6 bases). V gave up 3 bases and J gave up 4 bases, with 15 bases separating them. Germline CDR1 SGHRS, CDR2 YFSETQ. The CDR3 consists of 15 residues. CDR3: CASSSADYLSDTQYF. The CDR3 bases are TGCGCCAGCAGCTCTGCGGACTACTTATCAGATACGCAGTATTTT.

The CDR3 loop reads CASSLWEAKNIQYF. The CDR3 DNA reads as TGTGCCAGCAGTTTATGGGAGGCCAAAAACATTCAGTACTTC. The chain uses TRBV28 and TRBJ2-4, with D unclear. Trimming pared 0 bases from V and 1 base from J, leaving 4 bases between. This CDR3 is built from 14 residues. Germline CDR1 MDHEN, CDR2 SYDVKM.

The V gene is TRBV3-1 (or the pseudogene TRBV3-2), the J gene TRBJ1-2; 8 bases agree with TRBD1. Germline V gene lookup returns CDR1 LGHDT and CDR2 YNNKEL (reference sequence). J lost 4 bases, V lost 2 bases, and 6 bases had no gene match. The CDR3 is 15 residues long. The CDR3 bases are TGTGCCAGCAGCCAACCTGACAGGGGTACCTATGGCTACACCTTC. Protein product: CASSQPDRGTYGYTF.

The CDR3: CARPQEDQPQHF. The DNA of the CDR3 is TGTGCCAGACCCCAGGAGGACCAGCCCCAGCATTTT. The chain recombines TRBV9 with TRBJ1-5; D call uncertain. Between the trimmed V and J ends, which lost 8 bases and 7 bases, there was a span of 13 bases. Germline V gene data show CDR1 as SGDLS and CDR2 as YYNGEE. CDR3 length equals 12 residues.

This chain uses TRBV5-4 with TRBJ2-5; 7 bases agree with TRBD2. The CDR3 is 14 residues long. V shed 3 bases and J 0 bases; nucleotides not matched to a gene: 2. CDR1 is SGHNT, CDR2 YYREEE, per germline (reference sequence). In DNA form, the CDR3 reads TGTGCCAGCAGCTACCTAGCGGACCAAGAGACCCAGTACTTC. Translated, it gives CASSYLADQETQYF.

This rearrangement joins TRBV14 to TRBJ1-1; TRBD1 matches at 8 bases. Germline V gives CDR1 SGHDN, CDR2 FVKESK. V was pared by 4 bases and J by 8 bases, with 3 bases of the junction left unmatched. The CDR3 length is 12 residues. This CDR3 reads CASSRGTGEAFF. The CDR3 nucleotides read TGTGCCAGCAGCCGTGGGACAGGCGAAGCTTTCTTT.

V usage is TRBV5-1 and J usage is TRBJ1-6; 9 bases agree with TRBD1. The CDR3 length is 15 residues. Germline trimming cut 4 bases from V and 5 bases from J; bases unmatched to any gene: 4. Germline CDR1 SGHRS, CDR2 YFSETQ. CDR3 sequence reads: CASSPGTGNNSPLHF. The CDR3 nucleotides are TGCGCCAGCAGCCCGGGGACAGGGAATAATTCACCCCTCCACTTT.

The chain has TRBV24-1 and TRBJ2-7; a weak D match, TRBD1 (5 bases). There are 14 residues in the CDR3. The V end was cut by 12 bases, the J end by 2 bases, with 19 bases between. The germline V gene encodes CDR1 KGHDR and CDR2 SFDVKD. The CDR3 region has the DNA TGTGCCGTCGGGTCAGGGATATCCCCCTACGAGCAGTACTTC. Its translation: CAVGSGISPYEQYF.

The chain has TRBV19 and TRBJ2-3; D perhaps matches TRBD2 (6 bases). The CDR3 loop spans 13 amino acids. Germline CDR1 is LNHDA and CDR2 is SQIVND (reference sequence). With 9 bases removed from V and 1 base from J, the gap between germline ends came to 11 bases. The CDR3 DNA reads as TGTGCCAGCGCCGGGGGACGCACAGATACGCAGTATTTT. As protein: CASAGGRTDTQYF.